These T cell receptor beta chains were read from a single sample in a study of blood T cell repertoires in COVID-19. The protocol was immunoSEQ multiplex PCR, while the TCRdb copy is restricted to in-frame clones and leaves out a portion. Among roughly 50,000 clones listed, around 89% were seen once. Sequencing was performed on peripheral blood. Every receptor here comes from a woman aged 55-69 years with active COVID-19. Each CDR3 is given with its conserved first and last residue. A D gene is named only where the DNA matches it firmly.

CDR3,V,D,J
CASSPTPNTEAFF,TRBV5-1,.,TRBJ1-1
CASSMAGAVTEAFF,TRBV19,.,TRBJ1-1
CASSLTPRDSYEQYF,TRBV27,TRBD1,TRBJ2-7
CAWTTSGGEDTQYF,TRBV30,TRBD2,TRBJ2-3
CASSPEVAAYNEQFF,TRBV18,.,TRBJ2-1
CASSPGGGSYEQYF,TRBV11-3,.,TRBJ2-7
CASSVNTGVGYTF,TRBV5-1,TRBD1,TRBJ1-2
CASSLDRNPGQPQHF,TRBV7-8,.,TRBJ1-5
CASGAGTNTGELFF,TRBV5-1,.,TRBJ2-2
CASSQDSGQITEAFF,TRBV4-1,.,TRBJ1-1
CASSSTAGGINEQFF,TRBV7-3,TRBD2,TRBJ2-1
CASSFNRGTEAFF,TRBV27,TRBD1,TRBJ1-1
CASSISLNQPQHF,TRBV19,.,TRBJ1-5
CASSLAGPGNTIYF,TRBV6-5,.,TRBJ1-3
CASSFLAGGFTDTQYF,TRBV6-2/TRBV6-3,TRBD2,TRBJ2-3
CASSEQGGGYTF,TRBV5-1,.,TRBJ1-2
CASRSSGGGNNEQFF,TRBV7-6,TRBD2,TRBJ2-1
CASSIVGHNSPLHF,TRBV19,.,TRBJ1-6
CASTTDSLTSYEQYF,TRBV6-5,.,TRBJ2-7
CASRPGTGNEQYF,TRBV5-1,TRBD1,TRBJ2-7